This entry features one T cell receptor (beta chain) sequence. Its antigen remains unknown. A second PCR of about 6 to 12 cycles used a sample-barcoded 5' primer and a J-beta primer mix. TCRdb re-called the 5' RACE reads through MiXCR, storing one row per CDR3 protein. This table has 750,000 or so distinct CDR3 sequences, 20% to 25% appearing once. These data belong to a study of blood T cells in healthy people across ages. Study results and caveats: Lack of knowledge of donor CMV status possibly confounded expanded clonotype changes.

These data also featured in a second study, about T cells of mothers and their children. Turning to that study: Sequencing revealed no T cell clones that were persistent and microchimeric.

Sequencing was done on a sample of blood. The clonotype was recovered from a boy between 10 and 17 years old in good health.

CDR3 sequence: CSVRRDRIETQYF. The DNA for the CDR3 is TGCAGCGTGCGCCGGGACCGAATCGAGACCCAGTACTTC. The rearrangement uses TRBV29-1 and TRBJ2-5; D may correspond to TRBD1 or TRBD2 (5 bases each). CDR3 size: 13 residues. Germline V gene lookup returns CDR1 SQVTM and CDR2 ANQGSEA. Trimming cost V 6 bases and J 5 bases, with 16 bases left between them.